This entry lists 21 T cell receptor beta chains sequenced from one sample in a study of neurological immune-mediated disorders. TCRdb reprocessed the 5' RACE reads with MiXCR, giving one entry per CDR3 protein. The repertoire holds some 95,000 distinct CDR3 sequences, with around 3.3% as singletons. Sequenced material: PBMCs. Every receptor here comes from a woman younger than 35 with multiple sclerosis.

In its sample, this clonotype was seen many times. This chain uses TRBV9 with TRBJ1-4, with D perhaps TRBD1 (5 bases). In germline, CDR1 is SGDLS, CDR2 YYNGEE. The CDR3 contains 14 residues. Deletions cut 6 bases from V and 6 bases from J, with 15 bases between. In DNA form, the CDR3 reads TGTGCCAGCAAGAAGGGTCTAGGGGATGAAAAACTGTTTTTT. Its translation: CASKKGLGDEKLFF.

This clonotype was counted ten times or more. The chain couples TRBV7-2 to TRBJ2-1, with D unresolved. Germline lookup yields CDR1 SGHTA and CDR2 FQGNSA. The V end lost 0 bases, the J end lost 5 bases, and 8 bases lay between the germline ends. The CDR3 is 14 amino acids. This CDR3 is CASSLAGRNNEQFF. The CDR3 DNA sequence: TGTGCCAGCAGCTTAGCGGGAAGGAACAATGAGCAGTTCTTC.

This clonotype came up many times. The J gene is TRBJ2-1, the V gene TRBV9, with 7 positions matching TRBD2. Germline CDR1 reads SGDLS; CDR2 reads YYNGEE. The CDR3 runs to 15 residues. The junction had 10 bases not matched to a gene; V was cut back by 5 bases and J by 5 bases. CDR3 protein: CASSPYGGKNNEQFF. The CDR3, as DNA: TGTGCCAGCAGTCCCTACGGGGGGAAAAACAATGAGCAGTTCTTC.

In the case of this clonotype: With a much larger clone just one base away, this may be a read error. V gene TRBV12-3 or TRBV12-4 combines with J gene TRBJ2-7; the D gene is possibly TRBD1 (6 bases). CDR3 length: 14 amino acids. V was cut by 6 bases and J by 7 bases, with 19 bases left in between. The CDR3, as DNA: TGTGCCAGCAGCTTGGAGACAGGCTCGAAAGAGCAGTACTTC. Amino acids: CASSLETGSKEQYF.

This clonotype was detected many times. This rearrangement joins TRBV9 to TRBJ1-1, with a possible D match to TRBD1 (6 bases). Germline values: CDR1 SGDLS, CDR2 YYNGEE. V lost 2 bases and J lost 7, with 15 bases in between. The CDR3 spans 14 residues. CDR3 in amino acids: CASSVGQTKDEAFF. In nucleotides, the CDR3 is TGTGCCAGCAGCGTCGGACAGACAAAGGATGAAGCTTTCTTT. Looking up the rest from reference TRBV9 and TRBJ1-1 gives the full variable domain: DSGVTQTPKHLITATGQRVTLRCSPRSGDLSVYWYQQSLDQGLQFLIQYYNGEERAKGNILERFSAQQFPDLHSELNLSSLELGDSALYFCASSVGQTKDEAFFGQGTRLTVV.

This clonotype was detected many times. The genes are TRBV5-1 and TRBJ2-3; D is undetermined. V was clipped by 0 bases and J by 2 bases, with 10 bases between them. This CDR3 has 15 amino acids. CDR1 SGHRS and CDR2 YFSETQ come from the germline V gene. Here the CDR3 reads CASSLVATDTDTQYF. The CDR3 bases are TGCGCCAGCAGCTTGGTCGCCACCGACACAGATACGCAGTATTTT.

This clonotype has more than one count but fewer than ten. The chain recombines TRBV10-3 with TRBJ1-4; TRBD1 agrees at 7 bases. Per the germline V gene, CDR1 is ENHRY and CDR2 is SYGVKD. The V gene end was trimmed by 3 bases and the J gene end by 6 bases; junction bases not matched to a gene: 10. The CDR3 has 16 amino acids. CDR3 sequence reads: CAISDLPRGNDEKLFF. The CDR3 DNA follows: TGTGCCATCAGTGACCTTCCCAGGGGGAACGATGAAAAACTGTTTTTT.

The CDR3 protein is CASSPSGLAEDNEQFF. CDR3 nucleotides: TGTGCCAGCAGCCCGTCGGGACTAGCGGAGGACAATGAGCAGTTCTTC. The chain joins TRBV5-5 to TRBJ2-1; 11 positions agree with TRBD2. The junction had 8 bases not matched to a gene; V was cut back by 4 bases and J by 5 bases. CDR3 length: 16 residues. Germline V CDR1 and CDR2: SGHKS, YYEKEE (reference sequence).

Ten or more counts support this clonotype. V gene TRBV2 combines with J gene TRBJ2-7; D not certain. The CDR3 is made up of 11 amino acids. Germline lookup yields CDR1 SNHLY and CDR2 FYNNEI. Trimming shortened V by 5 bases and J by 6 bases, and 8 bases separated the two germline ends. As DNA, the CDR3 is TGTGCCAGCAGTCCCTTGGGCGAGCAGTACTTC. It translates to CASSPLGEQYF.

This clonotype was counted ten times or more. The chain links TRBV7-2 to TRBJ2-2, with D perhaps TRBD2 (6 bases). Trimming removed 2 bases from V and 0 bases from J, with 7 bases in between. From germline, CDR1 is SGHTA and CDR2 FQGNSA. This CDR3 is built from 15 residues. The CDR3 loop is CASSLRGTNTGELFF. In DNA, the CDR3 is TGTGCCAGCAGCTTACGGGGGACGAACACCGGGGAGCTGTTTTTT.

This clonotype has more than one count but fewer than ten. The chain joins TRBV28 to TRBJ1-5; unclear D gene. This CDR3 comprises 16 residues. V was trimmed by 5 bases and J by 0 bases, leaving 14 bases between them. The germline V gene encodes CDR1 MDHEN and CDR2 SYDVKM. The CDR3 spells CASSVDGLNSNQPQHF. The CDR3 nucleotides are TGTGCCAGCAGTGTGGACGGATTAAATAGCAATCAGCCCCAGCATTTT. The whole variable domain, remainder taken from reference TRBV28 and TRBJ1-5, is DVKVTQSSRYLVKRTGEKVFLECVQDMDHENMFWYRQDPGLGLRLIYFSYDVKMKEKGDIPEGYSVSREKKERFSLILESASTNQTSMYLCASSVDGLNSNQPQHFGDGTRLSIL.

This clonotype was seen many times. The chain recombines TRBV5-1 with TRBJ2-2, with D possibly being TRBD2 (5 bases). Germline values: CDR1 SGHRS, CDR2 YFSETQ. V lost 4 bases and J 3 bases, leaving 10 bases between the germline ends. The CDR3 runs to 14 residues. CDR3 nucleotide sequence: TGCGCCAGCAGCATCGGACTCTACACCGGGGAGCTGTTTTTT. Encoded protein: CASSIGLYTGELFF.

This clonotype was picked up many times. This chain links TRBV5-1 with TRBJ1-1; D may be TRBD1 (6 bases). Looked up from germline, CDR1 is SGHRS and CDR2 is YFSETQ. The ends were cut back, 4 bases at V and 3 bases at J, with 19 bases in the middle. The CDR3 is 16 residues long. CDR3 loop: CASSPRDTRRDTEAFF. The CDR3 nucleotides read TGCGCCAGCAGCCCCCGGGACACCAGGAGGGACACTGAAGCTTTCTTT.

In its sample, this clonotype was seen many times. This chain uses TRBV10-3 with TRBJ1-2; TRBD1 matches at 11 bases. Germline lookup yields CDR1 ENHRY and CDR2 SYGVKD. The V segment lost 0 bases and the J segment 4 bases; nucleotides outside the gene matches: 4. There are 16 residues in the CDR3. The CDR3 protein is CAISESPGTGGYGYTF. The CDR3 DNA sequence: TGTGCCATCAGTGAGTCGCCCGGGACAGGGGGCTATGGCTACACCTTC.

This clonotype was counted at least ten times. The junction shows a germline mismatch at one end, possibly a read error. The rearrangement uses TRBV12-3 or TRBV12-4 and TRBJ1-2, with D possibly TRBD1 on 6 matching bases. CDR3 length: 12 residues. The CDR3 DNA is TGTGCCAGCAGGACCGGTGGGGGGCTACAGGTATTC. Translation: CASRTGGGLQVF.

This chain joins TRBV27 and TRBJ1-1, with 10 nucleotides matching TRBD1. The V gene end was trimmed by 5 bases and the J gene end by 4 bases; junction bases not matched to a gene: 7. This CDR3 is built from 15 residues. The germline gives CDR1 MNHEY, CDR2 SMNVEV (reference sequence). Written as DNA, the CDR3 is TGTGCCAGCAGTCGACAGGGGGCGCGCATCACTGAAGCTTTCTTT. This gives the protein CASSRQGARITEAFF.

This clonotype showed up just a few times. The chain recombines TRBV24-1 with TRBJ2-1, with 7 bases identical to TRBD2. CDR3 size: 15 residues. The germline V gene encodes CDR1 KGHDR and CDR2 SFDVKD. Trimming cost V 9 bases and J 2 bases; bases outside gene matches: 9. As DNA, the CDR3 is TGTGCCACCGGGCGCAGGGAGGGCACCTACAATGAGCAGTTCTTC. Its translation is CATGRREGTYNEQFF.

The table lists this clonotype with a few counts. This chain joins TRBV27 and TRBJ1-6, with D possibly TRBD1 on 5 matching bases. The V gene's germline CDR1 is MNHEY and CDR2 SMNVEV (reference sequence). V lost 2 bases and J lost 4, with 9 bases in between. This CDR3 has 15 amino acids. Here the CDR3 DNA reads TGTGCCAGCAGTTTAACAGGTGGATATAATTCACCCCTCCACTTT. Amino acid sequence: CASSLTGGYNSPLHF.

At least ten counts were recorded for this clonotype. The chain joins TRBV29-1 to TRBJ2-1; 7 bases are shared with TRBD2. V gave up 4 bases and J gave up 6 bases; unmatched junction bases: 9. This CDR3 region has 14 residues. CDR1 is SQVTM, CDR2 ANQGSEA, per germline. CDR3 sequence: CSVARLADTNEQFF. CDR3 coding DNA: TGCAGCGTTGCTCGTCTAGCGGATACCAATGAGCAGTTCTTC.

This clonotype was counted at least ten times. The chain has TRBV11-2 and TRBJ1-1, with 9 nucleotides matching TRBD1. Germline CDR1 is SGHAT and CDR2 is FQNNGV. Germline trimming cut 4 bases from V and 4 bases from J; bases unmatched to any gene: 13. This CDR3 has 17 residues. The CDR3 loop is CASSSEGRQGGSTEAFF. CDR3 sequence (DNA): TGTGCCAGCAGCTCCGAAGGTCGACAGGGGGGTAGCACTGAAGCTTTCTTT.

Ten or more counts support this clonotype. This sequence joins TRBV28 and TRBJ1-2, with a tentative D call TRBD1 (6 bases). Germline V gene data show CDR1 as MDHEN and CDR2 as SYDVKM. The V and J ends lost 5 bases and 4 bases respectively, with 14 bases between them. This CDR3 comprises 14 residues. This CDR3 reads CASSTRTAPYGYTF. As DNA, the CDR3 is TGTGCCAGCAGTACCCGGACAGCTCCCTATGGCTACACCTTC.